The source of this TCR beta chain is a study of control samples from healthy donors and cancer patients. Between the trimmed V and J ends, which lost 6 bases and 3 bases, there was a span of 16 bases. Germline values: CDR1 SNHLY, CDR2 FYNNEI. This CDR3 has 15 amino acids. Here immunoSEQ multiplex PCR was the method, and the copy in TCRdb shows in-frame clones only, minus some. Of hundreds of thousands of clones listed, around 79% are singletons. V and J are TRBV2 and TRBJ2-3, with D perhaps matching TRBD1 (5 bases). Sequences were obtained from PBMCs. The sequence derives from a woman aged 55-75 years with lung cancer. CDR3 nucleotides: TGTGCCAGCAGCGAGCTTCAGGGTACGACAGATACGCAGTATTTT. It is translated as CASSELQGTTDTQYF.